The T cell receptor (beta chain) under discussion was sequenced for a study of blood T cell repertoires in COVID-19. For the study at large: Specimens from acute and convalescent COVID-19 originated in the United States, Italy and Spain. The cDNA or gDNA used as material had been derived from T cells, B-cell-depleted T cells, or PBMCs.

The CDR3 runs to 15 residues. Germline values: CDR1 SEHNR, CDR2 FQNEAQ (reference sequence). The ends lost 1 base at V and 5 bases at J; junction bases unmatched: 3. In the study's own analysis: It was from reference gene primer amplification that nucleated cell counts were estimated. Method: immunoSEQ multiplex PCR; TCRdb's copy keeps in-frame clones and lacks some. V, J and clone size are taken as reported in that table, and D and trimming were inferred from the DNA itself. The sample records about 83,000 clones, about 87% being singletons. The chain recombines TRBV7-9 with TRBJ1-4, with 8 bases that match TRBD1. Sequencing used peripheral blood. The TCR comes from an older man with active or convalescent COVID-19. Here the CDR3 reads CASSLVRDRNEKLFF. In DNA form, the CDR3 reads TGTGCCAGCAGCTTAGTTCGGGACAGGAATGAAAAACTGTTTTTT.